This T cell receptor (beta chain) was profiled in a study of blood T cell repertoires in COVID-19. Study-wide context: There were acute and convalescent COVID-19 samples, and they came from the United States, Italy and Spain. T cells, B-cell-depleted T cells, or PBMCs provided the cDNA or gDNA that served as material.

Authors' data handling: Nucleated cell counts were estimated from reference gene primer amplification. Produced via immunoSEQ multiplex PCR; TCRdb's table is partial and in-frame only. D and trimming come from the DNA, and the V and J calls and clone size come from that table. In the table there are around 100,000 clones, less than 80% of which are singletons. V was trimmed by 6 bases and J by 3 bases, leaving 9 bases between them. The CDR3 sequence is 13 residues long. CDR1 and CDR2 (germline): MNHEY, SVGAGI. The sequence derives from a man aged 70 or older with active or convalescent COVID-19. The sequencing input was peripheral blood. The chain uses TRBV6-5 and TRBJ2-4; a possible D gene is TRBD1 (6 bases). CDR3 DNA: TGTGCCAGCAGAGACAGGAACAAAAACATTCAGTACTTC. Amino acid sequence: CASRDRNKNIQYF.